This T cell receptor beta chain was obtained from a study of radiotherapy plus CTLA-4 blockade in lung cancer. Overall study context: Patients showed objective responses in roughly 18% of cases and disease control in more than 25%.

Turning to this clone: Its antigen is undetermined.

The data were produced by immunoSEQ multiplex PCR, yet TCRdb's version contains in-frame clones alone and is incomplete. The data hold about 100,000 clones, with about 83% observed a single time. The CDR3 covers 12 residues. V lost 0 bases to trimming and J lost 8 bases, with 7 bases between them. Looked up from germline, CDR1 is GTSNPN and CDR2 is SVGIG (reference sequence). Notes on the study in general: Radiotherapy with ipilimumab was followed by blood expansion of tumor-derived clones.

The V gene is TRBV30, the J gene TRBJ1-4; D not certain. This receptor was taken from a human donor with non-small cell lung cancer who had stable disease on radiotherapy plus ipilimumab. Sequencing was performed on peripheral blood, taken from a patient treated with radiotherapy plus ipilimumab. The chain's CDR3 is CAWSVLVEKLFF. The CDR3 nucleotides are TGTGCCTGGAGTGTCTTAGTGGAAAAACTGTTTTTT.